This T cell receptor (beta chain) is drawn from a study of blood T cells in healthy people across ages. CDR3 length equals 16 residues. From germline, CDR1 is SGHTA and CDR2 FQGNSA. The trim removed 5 bases at V and 8 bases at J, leaving 11 bases unmatched. This clonotype was seen repeatedly, ten times or more. Next came a second PCR, run for roughly 6 to 11 cycles, which used a sample-barcoded 5' primer along with a J-beta primer mix. TCRdb re-analysed the 5' RACE reads in MiXCR, keeping a single row per CDR3 protein. The sample yields roughly 1,700,000 distinct CDR3 sequences, 28% seen once. The sequenced sample consisted of blood. The TCR was taken from a woman aged 25 to 39 in good health. This chain uses TRBV7-2 with TRBJ2-3; 12 bases are a match to TRBD2. CDR3 amino acids: CASSVTSGSATGTQYF. For the CDR3, the DNA is TGTGCCAGCAGCGTGACTAGCGGGAGCGCCACGGGTACGCAGTATTTT.